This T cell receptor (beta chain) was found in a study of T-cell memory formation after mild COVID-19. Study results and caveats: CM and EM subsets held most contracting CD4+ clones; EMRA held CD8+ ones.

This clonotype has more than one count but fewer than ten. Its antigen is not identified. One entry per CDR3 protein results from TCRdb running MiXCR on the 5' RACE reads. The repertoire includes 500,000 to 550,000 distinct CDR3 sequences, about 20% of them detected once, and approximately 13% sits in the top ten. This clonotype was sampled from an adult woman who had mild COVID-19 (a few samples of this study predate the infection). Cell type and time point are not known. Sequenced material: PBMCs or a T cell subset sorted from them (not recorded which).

CDR3 residues: CASSLDAQGRGRKNIQYF. CDR3 sequence (DNA): TGTGCCAGCAGCTTAGACGCCCAAGGCAGGGGGCGCAAGAACATTCAGTACTTC. The V and J genes are TRBV7-2 and TRBJ2-4; TRBD1 matches 8 bases. Trimming took 1 base from V and 7 from J; bases not matched to a gene: 15. This CDR3 has 18 amino acids. Germline CDR1 is SGHTA and CDR2 is FQGNSA.